This TCR beta chain was obtained from a study of cytomegalovirus exposure and HLA in healthy donors (dated by TCRdb to the late 2010s). As for the study more broadly: According to a later analysis, the roughly 120 validation repertoires were produced on the same platform as the 600 to 850 repertoires of the first cohort. High-throughput TCR immunosequencing, statistical association of individual TCRs with disease status, and machine learning were combined to predict cytomegalovirus infection status. Along with the approximately 650-subject first cohort, a separate validation cohort of over a hundred different subjects was used. The aim of the study was to test whether cataloging public T cell receptors could identify signatures of past pathogen exposure.

The donors belonged to the validation cohort of around 130 subjects, which was separate from the approximately 610-subject first cohort. About this clone: Its antigen is currently not known. The record has no base qualities; no much larger clone is one base away.

Receptor amplification or capture employed the immunoSEQ multiplex PCR assay. On the study's bioinformatics: To diagnose cytomegalovirus status from the catalog of TCR beta chain sequences, a statistical classification framework was built. TCRdb obtained this table from immuneACCESS and retained in-frame rearrangements with V and J assigned. These tables miss some clones; where compared with another copy, unresolved V genes account for less than half of the shortfall, and the remainder is unexplained. The DNA was the basis for D and trimming; V, J and clone size are from that table. This sample holds about 130,000 clones; around 95% were observed only once. Less than 2% of the sample belongs to the ten largest clones. Broad study findings and their caveats: In both the original and validation cohorts, the classifier was reported to diagnose cytomegalovirus status with high specificity and sensitivity. All 120 or so repertoires were used to score co-occurrence in the validation cohort in a later analysis, because that analysis had no HLA typing for the cohort. The study gave a list of roughly 150 TCR beta chains associated with cytomegalovirus. In vitro tests confirmed that three of the cytomegalovirus-associated TCR beta chains recognize cytomegalovirus antigens. The authors suggested that the approach could potentially be generalized to other disease states and immunological phenotypes. Most TCR sequences were seen in very few donors, while some public TCRs were found in many individuals. In a later analysis, TCRs clustered in the first cohort were found to also tend to co-occur in the 130 or so validation repertoires, with roughly 93% of cluster scores above 0.

The CDR3, from cysteine to phenylalanine, totals 12 residues. Of the read, only the CDR3 DNA is kept; its 36 bases are in frame from base 1. The V end loses 4 bases and the J end loses 2 bases, and a stretch of 9 bases separates them. From the germline V gene, CDR1 is SQVTM and CDR2 is ANQGSEA. This receptor was obtained from a man aged 18 to 29 in good health and CMV-seronegative. The rearranged segments are TRBV29-1 and TRBJ2-7; a weak D assignment points to TRBD2 (6 bases agree). The material sequenced was PBMCs. For the CDR3, the sequence is CSVVADTYEQYF. The DNA sequence is as follows: TGCAGCGTTGTAGCGGATACCTACGAGCAGTACTTC.